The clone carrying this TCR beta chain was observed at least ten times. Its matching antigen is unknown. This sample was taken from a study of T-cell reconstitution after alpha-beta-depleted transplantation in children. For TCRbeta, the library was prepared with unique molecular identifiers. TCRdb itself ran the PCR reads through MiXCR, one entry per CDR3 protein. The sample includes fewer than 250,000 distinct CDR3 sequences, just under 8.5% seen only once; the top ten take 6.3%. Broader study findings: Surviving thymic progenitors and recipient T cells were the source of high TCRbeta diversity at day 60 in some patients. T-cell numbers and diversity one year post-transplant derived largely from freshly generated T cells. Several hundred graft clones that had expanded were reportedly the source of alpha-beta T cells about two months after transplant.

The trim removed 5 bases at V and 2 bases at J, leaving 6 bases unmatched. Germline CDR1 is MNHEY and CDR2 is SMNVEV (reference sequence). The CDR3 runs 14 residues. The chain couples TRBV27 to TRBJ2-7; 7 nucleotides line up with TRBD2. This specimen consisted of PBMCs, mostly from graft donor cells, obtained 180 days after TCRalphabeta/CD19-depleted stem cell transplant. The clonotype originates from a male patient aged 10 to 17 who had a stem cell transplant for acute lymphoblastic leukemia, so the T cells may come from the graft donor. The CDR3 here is CASSLSGPTYEQYF. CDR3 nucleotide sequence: TGTGCCAGCAGTCTTAGCGGGCCCACCTACGAGCAGTACTTC.